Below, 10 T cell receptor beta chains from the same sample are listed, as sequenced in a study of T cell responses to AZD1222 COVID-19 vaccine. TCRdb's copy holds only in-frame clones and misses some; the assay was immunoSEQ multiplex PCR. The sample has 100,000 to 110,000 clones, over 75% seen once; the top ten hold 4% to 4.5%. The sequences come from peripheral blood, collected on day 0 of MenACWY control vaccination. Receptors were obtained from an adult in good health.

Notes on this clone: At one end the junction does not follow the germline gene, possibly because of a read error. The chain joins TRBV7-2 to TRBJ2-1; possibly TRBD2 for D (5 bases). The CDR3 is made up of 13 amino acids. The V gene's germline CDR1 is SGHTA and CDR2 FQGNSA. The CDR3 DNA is TGTGCCAGCAGCCTAGCCTTCTACAATGAGCAGTTCTTC. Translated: CASSLAFYNEQFF.

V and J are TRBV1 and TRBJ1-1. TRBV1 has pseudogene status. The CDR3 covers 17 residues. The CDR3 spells CTSSQPRDWTNHTEAFF. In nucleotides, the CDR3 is TGCACCAGCAGCCAACCCCGGGACTGGACAAATCACACTGAAGCTTTCTTT.

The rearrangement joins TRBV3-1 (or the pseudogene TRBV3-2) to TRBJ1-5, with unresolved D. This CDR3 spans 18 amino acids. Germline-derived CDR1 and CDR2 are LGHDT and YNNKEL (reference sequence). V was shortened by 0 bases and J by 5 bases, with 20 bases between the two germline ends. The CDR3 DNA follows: TGTGCCAGCAGCCAAGATTTTCGGGTGGCGGAGGAACATCAGCCCCAGCATTTT. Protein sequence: CASSQDFRVAEEHQPQHF.

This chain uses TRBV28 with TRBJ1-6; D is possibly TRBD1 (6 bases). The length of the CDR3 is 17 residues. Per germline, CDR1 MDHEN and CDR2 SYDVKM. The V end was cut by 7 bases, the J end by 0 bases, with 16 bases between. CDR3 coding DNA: TGTGCCAGCATTATCGGGGGGGGCAGCTCCTATAATTCACCCCTCCACTTT. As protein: CASIIGGGSSYNSPLHF.

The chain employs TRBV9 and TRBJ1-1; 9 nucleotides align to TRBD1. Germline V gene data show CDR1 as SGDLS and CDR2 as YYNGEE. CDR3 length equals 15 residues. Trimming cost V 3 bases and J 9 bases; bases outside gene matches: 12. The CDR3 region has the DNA TGTGCCAGCAGCGCCTCCGGGACAGGGCCGCGGCAAGCTTTCTTT. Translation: CASSASGTGPRQAFF.

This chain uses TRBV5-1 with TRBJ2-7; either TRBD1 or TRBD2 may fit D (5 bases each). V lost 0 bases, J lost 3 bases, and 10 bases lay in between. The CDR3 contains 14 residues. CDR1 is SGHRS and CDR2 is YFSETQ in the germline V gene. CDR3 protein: CASSLDGASYEQYF. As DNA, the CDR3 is TGCGCCAGCAGCTTGGACGGGGCCAGCTACGAGCAGTACTTC.

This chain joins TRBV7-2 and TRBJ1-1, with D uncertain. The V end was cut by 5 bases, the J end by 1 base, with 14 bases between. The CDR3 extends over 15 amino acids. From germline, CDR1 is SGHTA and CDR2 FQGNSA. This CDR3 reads CASSTAPGGNTEAFF. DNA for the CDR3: TGTGCCAGCAGCACCGCCCCCGGAGGGAACACTGAAGCTTTCTTT.

DNA of the CDR3: TGTGCCAGCACCCAAGATCGATACGAGCAGTACTTC. Residues: CASTQDRYEQYF. This rearrangement joins TRBV27 to TRBJ2-7; the D is unclear. The germline gives CDR1 MNHEY, CDR2 SMNVEV (reference sequence). This CDR3 contains 12 residues. The ends were cut back, 7 bases at V and 4 bases at J, with 11 bases in the middle.

The CDR3 sequence is CASRRLDMNEQFF. CDR3 in DNA: TGTGCCAGCAGGAGACTCGACATGAATGAGCAGTTCTTC. The chain links TRBV27 to TRBJ2-1; no clear D gene. The germline gives CDR1 MNHEY, CDR2 SMNVEV (reference sequence). Deletions cut 6 bases from V and 7 bases from J, with 13 bases between. The CDR3 covers 13 residues.

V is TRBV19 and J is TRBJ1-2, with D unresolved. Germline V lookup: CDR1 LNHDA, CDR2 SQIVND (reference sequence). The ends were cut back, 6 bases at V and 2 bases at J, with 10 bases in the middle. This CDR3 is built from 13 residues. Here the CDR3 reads CASSRGLNYGYTF. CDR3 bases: TGTGCCAGTAGCCGAGGACTAAACTATGGCTACACCTTC.